These 15 T cell receptor beta chains originate from one sample sequenced in a study of T-cell memory formation after mild COVID-19. TCRdb analysed the 5' RACE reads with MiXCR anew, one entry per CDR3 protein. Here the sample spans fewer than 650,000 distinct CDR3 sequences, 15% to 20% being singletons. Material: PBMCs or a T cell subset sorted from them (not recorded which). The receptor source for this set is an adult woman who had mild COVID-19 (a few samples of this study predate the infection). Cell type and time point are not known.

The rearrangement links TRBV29-1 to TRBJ1-5; TRBD1 aligns across 7 bases. Germline V CDR1 and CDR2: SQVTM, ANQGSEA. With V trimmed by 4 bases and J by 7 bases, 7 bases remained unmatched. This CDR3 spans 13 amino acids. The CDR3 coding sequence is TGCAGCGTTGGAGGGGGCATTTACCAGCCCCAGCATTTT. Amino acids: CSVGGGIYQPQHF.

This clonotype was observed a handful of times. The chain couples TRBV12-3 or TRBV12-4 to TRBJ1-2; 7 bases line up with TRBD1. V lost 3 bases to trimming and J lost 8 bases; unmatched junction nucleotides: 9. This CDR3 has 14 amino acids. CDR3 nucleotides: TGTGCCAGCAGTTTGGGGGCCCAGGGGGGCGGCTACACCTTC. It encodes CASSLGAQGGGYTF.

The rearrangement uses TRBV10-3 and TRBJ2-3; D perhaps matches TRBD2 (5 bases). V lost 4 bases to trimming and J lost 4 bases, with 12 bases between them. There are 14 residues in the CDR3. The V gene's germline CDR1 is ENHRY and CDR2 SYGVKD. CDR3 amino acids: CAISAIEGADTQYF. CDR3 nucleotides: TGTGCCATCAGTGCGATAGAGGGAGCAGATACGCAGTATTTT.

This clonotype was seen a few times. This chain connects TRBV9 to TRBJ2-7, with 8 bases that match TRBD1. V shed 2 bases, J shed 2 bases, and the junction held 6 bases outside the gene matches. This CDR3 has 15 amino acids. The germline V gene encodes CDR1 SGDLS and CDR2 YYNGEE. The CDR3 nucleotides read TGTGCCAGCAGCGTTACCGGGACAGGAACCTACGAGCAGTACTTC. Translation: CASSVTGTGTYEQYF.

The J gene is TRBJ1-3, the V gene TRBV2, with D unclear. The CDR3 loop spans 15 amino acids. CDR1 is SNHLY and CDR2 is FYNNEI in the germline V gene. V lost 7 bases, J lost 0 bases, and 13 bases lay in between. CDR3 region: CASTERRFSGNTIYF. Written as DNA, the CDR3 is TGTGCCAGCACCGAGAGACGGTTCTCTGGAAACACCATATATTTT.

This clonotype was detected a few times. The chain is built from TRBV10-3 and TRBJ1-5, with 9 bases identical to TRBD1. The CDR3 sequence is 13 residues long. The germline gives CDR1 ENHRY, CDR2 SYGVKD. V lost 6 bases and J lost 6; bases outside the gene matches: 3. Written as DNA, the CDR3 is TGTGCCATCAGACCGGGACAGGGTCAGCCCCAGCATTTT. Its protein product is CAIRPGQGQPQHF.

The J gene is TRBJ1-2, the V gene TRBV25-1, with a possible D match to TRBD1 (5 bases). There are 17 residues in the CDR3. The germline CDR1 and CDR2 sequences are MGHDK and SYGVNS. V was clipped by 0 bases and J by 1 base, with 15 bases between them. The CDR3 DNA reads as TGTGCCAGCAGTGAATATTGGGGCGCAGGAGATAACTATGGCTACACCTTC. Protein: CASSEYWGAGDNYGYTF.

The CDR3: CASSARVSYEQYF. The DNA of the CDR3 is TGTGCCAGTAGTGCCAGGGTAAGCTACGAGCAGTACTTC. The chain uses TRBV19 and TRBJ2-7; D might be TRBD1 (5 bases). The CDR3 length is 13 residues. Trimming pared 5 bases from V and 3 bases from J, leaving 11 bases between. CDR1 is LNHDA and CDR2 is SQIVND in the germline V gene (reference sequence).

This clonotype has just a few counts. The V call is TRBV4-2, the J call TRBJ2-2; weak D call: TRBD2 (6 bases). Germline V gene lookup returns CDR1 LGHNA and CDR2 YNFKEQ. Trimming pared 8 bases from V and 7 bases from J, leaving 17 bases between. This CDR3 is built from 14 residues. CDR3 nucleotide sequence: TGTGCCAGCCGACCTCCCGTGGGGGGCGGGGAGCTGTTTTTT. Amino acids: CASRPPVGGGELFF.

In its sample, this clonotype was seen a few times. The gene calls are TRBV25-1 and TRBJ2-1, with D unclear. The V gene's germline CDR1 is MGHDK and CDR2 SYGVNS. This CDR3 is built from 10 residues. V was cut by 6 bases and J by 8 bases, with 5 bases left in between. The DNA for the CDR3 is TGTGCCAGCAGCCGCCATGAGCAGTTCTTC. Amino acids: CASSRHEQFF. Variable domain in full (rest from reference TRBV25-1 and TRBJ2-1): EADIYQTPRYLVIGTGKKITLECSQTMGHDKMYWYQQDPGMELHLIHYSYGVNSTEKGDLSSESTVSRIRTEHFPLTLESARPSHTSQYLCASSRHEQFFGPGTRLTVL.

The chain links TRBV25-1 to TRBJ1-4; D is ambiguous. V was clipped by 1 base and J by 5 bases, with 11 bases between them. The CDR3 consists of 15 residues. Germline values: CDR1 MGHDK, CDR2 SYGVNS. CDR3 DNA: TGTGCCAGCAGTGAATTTACCAGTGGAAATGAAAAACTGTTTTTT. Protein: CASSEFTSGNEKLFF.

This clonotype was found many times. V and J are TRBV12-3 or TRBV12-4 and TRBJ1-2; D is unresolved. The CDR3 is made up of 12 amino acids. Trimming shortened V by 7 bases and J by 2 bases, and 8 bases separated the two germline ends. The CDR3: CASKEENYGYTF. In DNA, the CDR3 is TGTGCCAGCAAGGAGGAAAACTATGGCTACACCTTC.

The chain employs TRBV2 and TRBJ1-2; tentative D call: TRBD1 (5 bases). The germline V and J ends were trimmed by 2 bases and 2 bases, with 9 bases remaining between them. The CDR3 length is 14 residues. Germline lookup yields CDR1 SNHLY and CDR2 FYNNEI. CDR3 coding DNA: TGTGCCAGCAGTGAACAGGGCAGAAACTATGGCTACACCTTC. Translation gives CASSEQGRNYGYTF. Filled out from reference TRBV2 and TRBJ1-2, the complete variable domain reads EPEVTQTPSHQVTQMGQEVILRCVPISNHLYFYWYRQILGQKVEFLVSFYNNEISEKSEIFDDQFSVERPDGSNFTLKIRSTKLEDSAMYFCASSEQGRNYGYTFGSGTRLTVV.

The chain employs TRBV9 and TRBJ1-5; D ambiguous. Trimming left V 0 bases short and J 6 bases short, with 10 bases between. The germline gives CDR1 SGDLS, CDR2 YYNGEE. The CDR3 loop spans 14 amino acids. The CDR3 loop is CASSVEPFSQPQHF. CDR3 coding DNA: TGTGCCAGCAGCGTAGAACCCTTTAGTCAGCCCCAGCATTTT.

V and J are TRBV28 and TRBJ1-5; D is possibly TRBD1 (5 bases). V lost 11 bases to trimming and J lost 5 bases, with 19 bases between them. CDR3 length equals 14 residues. Germline CDR1 MDHEN, CDR2 SYDVKM. For the CDR3, the DNA is TGTGCCTGCCGTGGGGGAATCAAAGATCAGCCCCAGCATTTT. Its translation is CACRGGIKDQPQHF.